Given below is one T cell receptor beta chain in context. Its antigen remains unidentified. This sample stems from a study of shared clonotypes between healthy human individuals. General study points: Against clonotypes common to all four donors, non-shared ones had lower generation probabilities.

The study ran the assay at deep level. Data came from immunoSEQ multiplex PCR; TCRdb stores just in-frame clones and leaves some out. The sample consists of some 2,100,000 clones, roughly 91% of them appearing once. Germline trimming cut 6 bases from V and 1 base from J; bases unmatched to any gene: 7. CDR1 is PRHDT and CDR2 is FYEKMQ in the germline V gene (reference sequence). The CDR3 is made up of 15 amino acids. CD45RO-negative cells were positively selected for CCR7, leaving out terminally differentiated effector memory CD45RA+ cells. The sequenced material came from naive CD8+ T cells from PBMCs. This TCR was recovered from a man aged 18 to 35 in good health. Some clones in this sample may be carry-over from other donors' samples. V is TRBV13 and J is TRBJ2-7; 9 nucleotides agree with TRBD1. CDR3 region: CASRRRDRASYEQYF. CDR3 nucleotides: TGTGCCAGCAGACGGCGGGACAGGGCTTCCTACGAGCAGTACTTC.